The rows below give T cell receptor beta chains drawn from one sample of a study of T cells in Graves' hyperthyroidism and ophthalmopathy. TCRdb re-derived calls from the multiplex PCR reads in MiXCR, one entry per CDR3 protein. The sample carries 700,000 to 850,000 distinct CDR3 sequences, around 40% recorded once. The sequenced material came from blood. The source is a middle-aged woman with Graves' hyperthyroidism. CDR3s include the opening cysteine and the closing phenylalanine or tryptophan. A D gene is named only where the DNA matches it firmly. Size values are once, few and many counts, or a class for expanded clones, and some rows have none.

size,D,V,J,length,DNA,CDR3
many,.,TRBV7-2,TRBJ1-3,15,TGTGCCAGCACCAAAGACGGGTACTCTGGAAACACCATATATTTT,CASTKDGYSGNTIYF
.,.,TRBV6-1,TRBJ2-7,15,.,CASSQVGQGAEGLSF
many,.,TRBV2,TRBJ2-6,18,TGTGCCAGCAGCCCCAAGTCCAGAAAGTACTCTGGGGCCAACGTCCTGACTTTC,CASSPKSRKYSGANVLTF
few,TRBD1,TRBV20-1,TRBJ2-7,14,TGCAGTGCCAAAGAGACAGGGGTTCACTACGAGCAGTACTTC,CSAKETGVHYEQYF
many,TRBD1,TRBV29-1,TRBJ2-7,15,TGCAGCGGTGACGGTTGGGACAGGGGGAGATACGAGCAGTACTTC,CSGDGWDRGRYEQYF
few,TRBD2,TRBV7-2,TRBJ2-5,16,TGTGCCAGCAGCCGAATAGCGGGATCCCTGGCAGAGACCCAGTACTTC,CASSRIAGSLAETQYF
.,TRBD1,TRBV10-3,TRBJ2-2,17,TGTGCCATCAGTGGGGGATCCGGGACAGGGGGCTCAGGGGAGCTGTTTTTT,CAISGGSGTGGSGELFF
many,.,TRBV19,TRBJ2-7,16,TGTGCCAGTAGTATGAGTCAGCAGTGGGGATACTACGAGCAGTACTTC,CASSMSQQWGYYEQYF
once,.,TRBV7-6,TRBJ2-6,16,TGTGCCAGCAGCTATAGAACCAACTCTGGGGCCAACGTCCTGACTTTC,CASSYRTNSGANVLTF
many,TRBD1,TRBV12-3/TRBV12-4,TRBJ1-4,18,TGTGCCAGCAGTCCACGATCTCCGATACGACAGGGGGATGAGAAACTGTTTTTT,CASSPRSPIRQGDEKLFF
many,TRBD1,TRBV2,TRBJ2-5,15,TGTGCCAGCAGGGCCGACTGGACAGGAAGGGAGACCCAGTACTTC,CASRADWTGRETQYF
many,.,TRBV19,TRBJ1-3,13,TGTGCCACCGCGGAAGCCTCTGGAAACACCATATATTTT,CATAEASGNTIYF
many,.,TRBV27,TRBJ2-7,11,TGTGCCAGCGGGGGGTCCTACGAGCAGTACTTC,CASGGSYEQYF
.,.,TRBV28,TRBJ2-7,13,TGTGCCAGCAGCCCCCTAACGGGCTACGAGCAGTACTTC,CASSPLTGYEQYF
many,.,TRBV29-1,TRBJ2-2,12,TGCAGCGTGCCCGCGGGGACCGGGGAGCTGTTTTTT,CSVPAGTGELFF
many,TRBD1,TRBV7-9,TRBJ1-1,13,TGTGCCAGCAGCCTCGGACAGGGTTCTGAAGCTTTCTTT,CASSLGQGSEAFF
.,.,TRBV12-3/TRBV12-4,TRBJ1-3,15,TGTGCCAGCAGTTTAGGTCAGGGTACGGGATACACCATATATTTT,CASSLGQGTGYTIYF
.,TRBD1,TRBV29-1,TRBJ2-2,12,TGCAGCGTTTACAGGGGGACCGGGGAGCTGTTTTTT,CSVYRGTGELFF
.,TRBD1,TRBV20-1,TRBJ2-7,14,TGCAGTGCCCCGGGACAGGGGGCGATCAGCGAGCAGTACTTC,CSAPGQGAISEQYF
.,TRBD1,TRBV4-2,TRBJ2-5,15,TGTGCCAGCAGCCAAGACGGGACAGGGGAAGAGACCCAGTACTTC,CASSQDGTGEETQYF